A single sample is the source of the 22 T cell receptor beta chains below, sequenced in a study of blood T cell repertoires in COVID-19. Assay used: immunoSEQ multiplex PCR; TCRdb lists only in-frame clones, some missing. This table has 100,000 or so clones, about 86% appearing once. The specimen sequenced was peripheral blood. The receptors derive from an older woman in a cohort sampled during active or convalescent COVID-19.

The chain couples TRBV15 to TRBJ1-1; 8 positions agree with TRBD1. V lost 0 bases and J lost 1; bases outside the gene matches: 7. This CDR3 contains 17 residues. CDR1 LNHNV and CDR2 YYDKDF come from the germline V gene (reference sequence). The CDR3 DNA reads as TGTGCCACCAGCAGAGAGAATACAGGGGGGGCGAACACTGAAGCTTTCTTT. This sequence encodes CATSRENTGGANTEAFF.

V usage is TRBV29-1 and J usage is TRBJ2-4, with 7 bases that match TRBD1. The CDR3 consists of 15 residues. The V and J ends lost 1 base and 0 bases, in that order; junction bases with no gene match: 3. The germline CDR1 and CDR2 sequences are SQVTM and ANQGSEA. The CDR3 DNA is TGCAGCGTTGAAGTAGGGGGCATAGCCAAAAACATTCAGTACTTC. Its protein product is CSVEVGGIAKNIQYF. Full variable domain (outside the CDR3, taken from reference TRBV29-1 and TRBJ2-4): SAVISQKPSRDICQRGTSLTIQCQVDSQVTMMFWYRQQPGQSLTLIATANQGSEATYESGFVIDKFPISRPNLTFSTLTVSNMSPEDSSIYLCSVEVGGIAKNIQYFGAGTRLSVL.

CDR3 sequence (DNA): TGCGCCAGCAGTTATAGACAGGGAGAGACCCAGTACTTC. Amino acids: CASSYRQGETQYF. V gene TRBV5-1 combines with J gene TRBJ2-5, with 7 nucleotides matching TRBD1. Germline lookup yields CDR1 SGHRS and CDR2 YFSETQ. Losses at the gene ends were 5 bases for V and 4 bases for J; bases not matched to a gene: 5. This CDR3 contains 13 residues.

The chain recombines TRBV19 with TRBJ1-1; D is perhaps TRBD1 (6 bases). V shed 5 bases and J shed 2 bases, with 15 bases lying between them. The CDR3 consists of 15 residues. In germline, CDR1 is LNHDA, CDR2 SQIVND (reference sequence). As DNA, the CDR3 is TGTGCCAGTAGTGGGCCCGGGACAAGTAACACTGAAGCTTTCTTT. It is translated as CASSGPGTSNTEAFF.

The gene calls are TRBV19 and TRBJ2-7; 7 bases map to TRBD1. CDR1 is LNHDA and CDR2 is SQIVND in the germline V gene (reference sequence). V lost 0 bases and J lost 4; bases outside the gene matches: 0. This CDR3 has 13 amino acids. This CDR3 is CASSIDRGYEQYF. The CDR3 DNA reads TGTGCCAGTAGTATAGACAGGGGGTACGAGCAGTACTTC.

The table lists this clone with a count of one. A read error may account for a junction end that differs from germline. V usage is TRBV7-7 and J usage is TRBJ2-2; TRBD2 matches 7 bases. This CDR3 comprises 15 residues. Germline values: CDR1 SSHAT, CDR2 FNYEAQ (reference sequence). CDR3 protein: CASSLVDGGTGELFF. The CDR3 DNA is TGTGCTAGCAGCTTAGTGGACGGGGGGACCGGGGAGCTGTTTTTT.

CDR3 sequence reads: CSVERGGSGNTIYF. The CDR3 coding sequence is TGCAGCGTTGAACGGGGAGGCTCTGGAAACACCATATATTTT. The chain is built from TRBV29-1 and TRBJ1-3; unclear D gene. CDR3 length equals 14 residues. Looked up from germline, CDR1 is SQVTM and CDR2 is ANQGSEA. V gave up 2 bases and J gave up 0 bases, with 8 bases separating them.

The gene calls are TRBV3-1 (or the pseudogene TRBV3-2) and TRBJ2-1; TRBD2 agrees at 7 bases. The CDR3 loop spans 15 amino acids. Germline assignment: CDR1 LGHDT and CDR2 YNNKEL (reference sequence). V shed 1 base and J 3 bases; nucleotides not matched to a gene: 3. The CDR3 sequence is CASSQVSSGYNEQFF. Written as DNA, the CDR3 is TGTGCCAGCAGCCAAGTTTCTAGCGGCTACAATGAGCAGTTCTTC.

This clone was seen a single time. The rearrangement uses TRBV19 and TRBJ1-6, with D possibly TRBD1 on 5 matching bases. Germline lookup yields CDR1 LNHDA and CDR2 SQIVND (reference sequence). This CDR3 has 15 amino acids. Between the trimmed V and J ends, which lost 1 base and 9 bases, there was a span of 13 bases. The CDR3 spells CASSIARRGGSPLHF. The DNA for the CDR3 is TGTGCCAGTAGTATAGCCCGGCGGGGGGGTTCACCCCTCCACTTT.

The gene calls are TRBV27 and TRBJ2-7, with D possibly TRBD1 on 5 matching bases. This CDR3 contains 13 residues. The V end lost 5 bases, the J end lost 3 bases, and 11 bases lay between the germline ends. CDR1 MNHEY and CDR2 SMNVEV come from the germline V gene (reference sequence). The CDR3 here is CASSLRVGYEQYF. The CDR3 nucleotides are TGTGCCAGCAGTCTCAGGGTGGGCTACGAGCAGTACTTC.

This clone has a handful of counts. V is TRBV6-5 and J is TRBJ2-3; possibly TRBD2 for D (5 bases). The length of the CDR3 is 14 residues. Germline V gene data show CDR1 as MNHEY and CDR2 as SVGAGI. V lost 6 bases, J lost 3 bases, and 13 bases lay in between. In nucleotides, the CDR3 is TGTGCCAGCAGCCCATTCCCGGGGACAGATACGCAGTATTTT. Translated, it gives CASSPFPGTDTQYF.

The genes are TRBV25-1 and TRBJ2-7, with D uncertain. In germline, CDR1 is MGHDK, CDR2 SYGVNS. Trimming stripped 1 base from V and 2 bases from J, with 6 bases between. The CDR3 covers 13 residues. The CDR3 coding sequence is TGTGCCAGCAGTGAATTCGTAGCCTACGAGCAGTACTTC. Translation: CASSEFVAYEQYF.

This chain joins TRBV5-1 and TRBJ2-7; weak D call: TRBD2 (7 bases). Germline CDR1 and CDR2: SGHRS and YFSETQ. Between the trimmed V and J ends, which lost 3 bases and 7 bases, there was a span of 17 bases. CDR3 length: 14 residues. CDR3 residues: CASSYLAGAGEQYF. In DNA, the CDR3 is TGCGCCAGCAGCTACCTCGCGGGGGCTGGGGAGCAGTACTTC.

The V and J genes are TRBV3-1 (or the pseudogene TRBV3-2) and TRBJ1-6; the D gene is possibly TRBD1 (5 bases). Germline CDR1 is LGHDT and CDR2 is YNNKEL (reference sequence). V shed 4 bases and J shed 10 bases, with 11 bases lying between them. The CDR3 loop spans 13 amino acids. The CDR3 reads CASSPQGRSPLHF. The CDR3 coding sequence is TGTGCCAGCAGCCCTCAGGGTCGCTCACCCCTCCACTTT.

The J gene is TRBJ1-2, the V gene TRBV24-1; D unclear. Germline CDR1 and CDR2: KGHDR and SFDVKD. The length of the CDR3 is 12 residues. Trimming stripped 3 bases from V and 7 bases from J, with 8 bases between. The chain's CDR3 is CATSDTVGGYTF. The CDR3 DNA follows: TGTGCCACCAGTGATACAGTGGGTGGCTACACCTTC.

This chain joins TRBV6-2 or TRBV6-3 and TRBJ1-2, with a tentative D call TRBD1 (5 bases). The V end was cut by 4 bases, the J end by 7 bases, with 10 bases between. Germline values: CDR1 MNHEY, CDR2 SVGEGT. This CDR3 region has 12 residues. The CDR3 sequence: CASSWGGSGYTF. DNA for the CDR3: TGTGCCAGCAGTTGGGGGGGGAGTGGCTACACCTTC.

The chain combines TRBV27 with TRBJ1-5; D unresolved. CDR1 is MNHEY and CDR2 is SMNVEV in the germline V gene (reference sequence). This CDR3 has 18 residues. The germline V and J ends were trimmed by 5 bases and 0 bases, with 20 bases remaining between them. CDR3 protein: CASSPQTLLKYSNQPQHF. The CDR3 DNA reads as TGTGCCAGCAGTCCCCAGACACTGCTCAAATATAGCAATCAGCCCCAGCATTTT.

The V call is TRBV6-2 or TRBV6-3, the J call TRBJ1-1, with no clear D. This CDR3 contains 14 residues. Germline V gene data show CDR1 as MNHEY and CDR2 as SVGEGT. V lost 2 bases and J 1 base, leaving 8 bases between the germline ends. In DNA, the CDR3 is TGTGCCAGCAGTTACGGTCAGAAGAACACTGAAGCTTTCTTT. Protein product: CASSYGQKNTEAFF.

V gene TRBV11-2 combines with J gene TRBJ1-1; D is possibly TRBD1 (6 bases). The ends were cut back, 0 bases at V and 7 bases at J, with 9 bases in the middle. This CDR3 is built from 13 residues. Germline assignment: CDR1 SGHAT and CDR2 FQNNGV. Written as DNA, the CDR3 is TGTGCCAGCAGCTTAGAACAGGGAAGTGAAGCTTTCTTT. Its protein is CASSLEQGSEAFF. Drawing the rest from reference TRBV11-2 and TRBJ1-1, the complete variable domain is EAGVAQSPRYKIIEKRQSVAFWCNPISGHATLYWYQQILGQGPKLLIQFQNNGVVDDSQLPKDRFSAERLKGVDSTLKIQPAKLEDSAVYLCASSLEQGSEAFFGQGTRLTVV.

V and J are TRBV3-1 (or the pseudogene TRBV3-2) and TRBJ1-1, with D tentatively TRBD1 (5 bases). This CDR3 is 15 amino acids long. Germline V CDR1 and CDR2: LGHDT, YNNKEL (reference sequence). Trimming took off 2 bases at V and 0 bases at J, with 10 bases between the two ends. CDR3 region: CASSQNEGVNTEAFF. CDR3 in DNA: TGTGCCAGCAGCCAAAACGAAGGGGTGAACACTGAAGCTTTCTTT.

CDR3 DNA: TGTGCCAGCACCCTCTACAGGGGGCGAGGGAGCCACGAGCAGTACTTC. The encoded protein is CASTLYRGRGSHEQYF. This chain connects TRBV6-4 to TRBJ2-7; 9 bases match TRBD1. V dropped 7 bases and J dropped 5; count of bases not matched to a gene: 15. The CDR3 totals 16 residues. CDR1 is MRHNA, CDR2 SNTAGT, per germline.

The V and J genes are TRBV3-1 (or the pseudogene TRBV3-2) and TRBJ1-3; D possibly corresponds to TRBD1 (6 bases). The CDR3 totals 17 residues. Trimming pared 3 bases from V and 0 bases from J, leaving 15 bases between. CDR1 LGHDT and CDR2 YNNKEL come from the germline V gene (reference sequence). In DNA form, the CDR3 reads TGTGCCAGCAGCCAGGGCCCGACAGGAAGCTCTGGAAACACCATATATTTT. Encoded protein: CASSQGPTGSSGNTIYF.